There are a few counts of the clone carrying this T cell receptor beta chain. The antigen is undetermined. With 4 bases removed from V and 8 bases from J, the gap between germline ends came to 12 bases. CDR3 length: 12 residues. CDR1 and CDR2 (germline): SGHNT, YYREEE (reference sequence). The data were obtained in a study of T cell responses to AZD1222 COVID-19 vaccine. General study points: The donors showed a predominance of white British ancestry and of females, with possible underestimation of clonal diversity. Close to half of spike-specific TCRs reportedly recognize unmutated variant regions. Vaccine-related CD4 TCRs covered spike, predominating at 160-218 and 743-854.

Some clones are missing from TCRdb's copy, which holds only in-frame ones; the method was immunoSEQ multiplex PCR. The sample lists about 86,000 clones, roughly 90% occurring once. This TCR was recovered from an adult who received the AZD1222 COVID-19 vaccine. The chain carries TRBV5-4 and TRBJ1-2; unclear D gene. The sequenced sample was peripheral blood, obtained 28 days after the second AZD1222 dose. CDR3 sequence: CASSAETAGYTF. The CDR3 coding sequence is TGTGCCAGCAGCGCGGAGACTGCAGGCTACACCTTC.